The sequence of this T cell receptor (beta chain) was determined in a study of T cell changes during pregnancy in multiple sclerosis. Using immunoSEQ multiplex PCR, the repertoire was profiled, and TCRdb retains in-frame clones only, with some absent. The table has tens of thousands of clones, approximately 90% seen once; the top ten hold almost 6.5%. With regard to this clone: Other DNA sequences of this sample code for an identical CDR3.

Trimming took 7 bases from V and 5 from J, leaving 17 bases between them. There are 14 residues in the CDR3. Germline-derived CDR1 and CDR2 are SNHLY and FYNNEI. The source was CD8+ T cells from peripheral blood mononuclear cells, collected in the second trimester of pregnancy. This rearrangement joins TRBV2 to TRBJ1-2; D perhaps matches TRBD1 (6 bases). The sequence was obtained from a female donor with multiple sclerosis, enrolled in a pregnancy study. For the CDR3, the DNA is TGTGCCAGCACTCCGGGGGGCCCAGGATATGGCTACACCTTC. Translation: CASTPGGPGYGYTF.